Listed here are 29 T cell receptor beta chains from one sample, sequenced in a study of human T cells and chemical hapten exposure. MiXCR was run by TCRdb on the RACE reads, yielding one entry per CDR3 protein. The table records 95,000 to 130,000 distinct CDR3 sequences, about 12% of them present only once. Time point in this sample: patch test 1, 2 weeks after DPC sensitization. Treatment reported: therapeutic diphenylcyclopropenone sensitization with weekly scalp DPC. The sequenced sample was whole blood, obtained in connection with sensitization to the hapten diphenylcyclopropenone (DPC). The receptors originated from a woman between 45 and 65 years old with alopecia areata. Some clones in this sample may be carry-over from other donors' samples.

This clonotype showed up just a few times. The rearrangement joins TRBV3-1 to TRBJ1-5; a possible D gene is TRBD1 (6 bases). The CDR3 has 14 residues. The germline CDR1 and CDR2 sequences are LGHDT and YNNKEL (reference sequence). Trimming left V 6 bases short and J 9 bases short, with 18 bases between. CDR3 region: CASSSGDTFLPQHF. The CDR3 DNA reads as TGTGCCAGCAGTTCGGGGGACACTTTCTTGCCCCAGCATTTT.

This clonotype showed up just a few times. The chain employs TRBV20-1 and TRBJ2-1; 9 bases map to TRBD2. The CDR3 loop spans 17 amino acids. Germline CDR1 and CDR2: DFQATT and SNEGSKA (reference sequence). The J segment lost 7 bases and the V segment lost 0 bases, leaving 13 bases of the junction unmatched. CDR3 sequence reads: CSARDPSGTIRLNEQFF. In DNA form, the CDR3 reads TGCAGTGCTAGAGATCCTAGCGGGACAATCCGGTTGAATGAGCAGTTCTTC.

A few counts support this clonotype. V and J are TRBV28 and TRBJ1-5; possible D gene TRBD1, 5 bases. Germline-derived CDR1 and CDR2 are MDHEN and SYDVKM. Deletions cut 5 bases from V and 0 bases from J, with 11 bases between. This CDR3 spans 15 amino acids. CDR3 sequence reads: CASSRRGSSNQPQHF. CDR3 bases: TGTGCCAGCAGTAGAAGGGGCTCTAGCAATCAGCCCCAGCATTTT.

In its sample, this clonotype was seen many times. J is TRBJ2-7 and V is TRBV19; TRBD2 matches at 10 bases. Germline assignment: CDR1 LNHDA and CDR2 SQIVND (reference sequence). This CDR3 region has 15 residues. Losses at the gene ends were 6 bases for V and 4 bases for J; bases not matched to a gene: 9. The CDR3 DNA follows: TGTGCCAGTAGCGGGACTAGCGCGGGGAAGTACGAGCAGTACTTC. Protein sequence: CASSGTSAGKYEQYF.

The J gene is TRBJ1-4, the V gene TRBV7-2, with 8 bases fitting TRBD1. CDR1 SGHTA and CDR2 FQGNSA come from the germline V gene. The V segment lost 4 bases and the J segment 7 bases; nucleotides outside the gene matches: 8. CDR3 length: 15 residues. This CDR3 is CASSSYQGAGEKLFF. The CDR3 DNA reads TGTGCCAGCAGCTCATACCAGGGGGCCGGTGAAAAACTGTTTTTT.

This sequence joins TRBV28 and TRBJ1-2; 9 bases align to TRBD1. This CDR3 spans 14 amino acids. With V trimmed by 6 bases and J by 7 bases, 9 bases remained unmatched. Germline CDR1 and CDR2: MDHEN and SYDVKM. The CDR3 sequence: CASRETGGYSGYTF. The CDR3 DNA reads TGTGCCAGCAGAGAGACAGGGGGTTATTCTGGCTACACCTTC.

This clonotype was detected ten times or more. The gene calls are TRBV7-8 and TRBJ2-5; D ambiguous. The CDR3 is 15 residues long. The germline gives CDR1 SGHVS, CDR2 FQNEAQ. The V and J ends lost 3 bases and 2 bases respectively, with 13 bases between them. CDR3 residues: CASSFGPARQETQYF. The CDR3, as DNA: TGTGCCAGCAGCTTTGGCCCTGCACGTCAAGAGACCCAGTACTTC.

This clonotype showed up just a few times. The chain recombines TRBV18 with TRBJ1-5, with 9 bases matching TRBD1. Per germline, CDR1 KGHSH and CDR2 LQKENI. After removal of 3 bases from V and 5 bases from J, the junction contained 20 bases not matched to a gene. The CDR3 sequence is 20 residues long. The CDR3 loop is CASSPPVRTGDSRSYQPQHF. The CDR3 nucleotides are TGTGCCAGCTCACCGCCGGTCCGGACAGGGGACTCCCGATCGTATCAGCCCCAGCATTTT.

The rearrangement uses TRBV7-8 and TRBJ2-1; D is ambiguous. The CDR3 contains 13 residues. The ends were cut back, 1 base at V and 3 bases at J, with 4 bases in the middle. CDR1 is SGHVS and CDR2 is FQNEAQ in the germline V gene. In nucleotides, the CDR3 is TGTGCCAGCAGCTTAGGCAACTACAATGAGCAGTTCTTC. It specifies CASSLGNYNEQFF.

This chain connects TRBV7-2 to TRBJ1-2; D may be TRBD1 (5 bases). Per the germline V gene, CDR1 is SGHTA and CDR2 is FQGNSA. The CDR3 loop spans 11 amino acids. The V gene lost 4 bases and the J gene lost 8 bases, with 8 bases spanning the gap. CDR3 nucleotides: TGTGCCAGCAGCTCTCAGGGAGGCTACACCTTC. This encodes CASSSQGGYTF.

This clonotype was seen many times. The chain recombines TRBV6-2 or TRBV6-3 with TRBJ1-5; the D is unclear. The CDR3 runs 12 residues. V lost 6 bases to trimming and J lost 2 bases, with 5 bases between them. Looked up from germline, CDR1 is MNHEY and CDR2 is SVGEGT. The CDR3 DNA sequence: TGTGCCAGCAGCCCGCGCAATCAGCCCCAGCATTTT. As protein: CASSPRNQPQHF.

This chain's CDR3 is CASLGQGNTGELFF. The CDR3 coding sequence is TGTGCCAGCTTGGGACAGGGTAACACCGGGGAGCTGTTTTTT. The chain carries TRBV21-1 and TRBJ2-2; whether TRBD1, the table's D call, matches the DNA was not checked. TRBV21-1 is a pseudogene segment. The CDR3 is made up of 14 amino acids.

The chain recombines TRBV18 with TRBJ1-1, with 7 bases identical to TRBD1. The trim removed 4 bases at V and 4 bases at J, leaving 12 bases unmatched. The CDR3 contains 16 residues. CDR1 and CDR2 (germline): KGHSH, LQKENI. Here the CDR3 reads CASSLGVTGAGTEAFF. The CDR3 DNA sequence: TGTGCCAGCTCACTGGGGGTTACAGGGGCCGGCACTGAAGCTTTCTTT.

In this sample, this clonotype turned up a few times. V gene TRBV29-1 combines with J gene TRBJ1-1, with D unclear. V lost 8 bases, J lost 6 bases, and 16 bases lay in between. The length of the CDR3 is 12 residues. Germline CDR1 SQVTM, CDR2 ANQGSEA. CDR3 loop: CSTREVGAEAFF. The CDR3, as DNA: TGCAGCACTAGAGAGGTAGGAGCTGAAGCTTTCTTT.

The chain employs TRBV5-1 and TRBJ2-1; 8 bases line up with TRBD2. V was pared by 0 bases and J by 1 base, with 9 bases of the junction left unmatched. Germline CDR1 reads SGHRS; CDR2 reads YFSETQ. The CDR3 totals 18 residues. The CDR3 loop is CASSLAEVAGWSYNEQFF. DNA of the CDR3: TGCGCCAGCAGCTTGGCCGAAGTAGCGGGATGGTCCTACAATGAGCAGTTCTTC.

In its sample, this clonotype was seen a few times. CDR3 sequence: CASSRGGNSPLHF. CDR3 bases: TGTGCCAGCAGCCGAGGGGGTAATTCACCCCTCCACTTT. V and J are TRBV6-6 and TRBJ1-6; maybe TRBD1 (6 bases). Germline loops: CDR1 MNHNY, CDR2 SVGAGI (reference sequence). The V gene lost 6 bases and the J gene lost 6 bases, with 9 bases spanning the gap. CDR3 length equals 13 residues.

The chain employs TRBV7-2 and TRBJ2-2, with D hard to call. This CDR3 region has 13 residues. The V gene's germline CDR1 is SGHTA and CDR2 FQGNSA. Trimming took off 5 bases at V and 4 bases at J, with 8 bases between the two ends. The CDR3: CASSGEATGELFF. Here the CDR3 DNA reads TGTGCCAGCAGCGGAGAGGCCACCGGGGAGCTGTTTTTT.

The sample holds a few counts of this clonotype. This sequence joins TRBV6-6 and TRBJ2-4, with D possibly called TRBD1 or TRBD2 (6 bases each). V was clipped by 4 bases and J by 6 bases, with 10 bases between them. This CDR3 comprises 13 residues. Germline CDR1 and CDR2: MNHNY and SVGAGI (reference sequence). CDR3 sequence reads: CASSLGGLNIQYF. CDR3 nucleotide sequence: TGTGCCAGCAGTTTAGGGGGGCTAAACATTCAGTACTTC.

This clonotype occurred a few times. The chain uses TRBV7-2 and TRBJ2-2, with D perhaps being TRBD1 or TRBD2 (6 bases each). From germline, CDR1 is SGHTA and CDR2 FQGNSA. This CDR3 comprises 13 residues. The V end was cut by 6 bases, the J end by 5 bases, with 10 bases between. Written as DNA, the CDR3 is TGTGCCAGCAGATGGGGGGCGACCGGGGAGCTGTTTTTT. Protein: CASRWGATGELFF. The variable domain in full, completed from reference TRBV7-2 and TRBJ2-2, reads GAGVSQSPSNKVTEKGKDVELRCDPISGHTALYWYRQSLGQGLEFLIYFQGNSAPDKSGLPSDRFSAERTGGSVSTLTIQRTQQEDSAVYLCASRWGATGELFFGEGSRLTVL.

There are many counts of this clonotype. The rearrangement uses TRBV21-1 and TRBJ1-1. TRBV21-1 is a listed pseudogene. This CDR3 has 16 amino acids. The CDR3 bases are TGTGCCAGCAGCAAAAAACGGGAGGGGATGAACACTGAAGCTTTCTTT. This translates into CASSKKREGMNTEAFF.

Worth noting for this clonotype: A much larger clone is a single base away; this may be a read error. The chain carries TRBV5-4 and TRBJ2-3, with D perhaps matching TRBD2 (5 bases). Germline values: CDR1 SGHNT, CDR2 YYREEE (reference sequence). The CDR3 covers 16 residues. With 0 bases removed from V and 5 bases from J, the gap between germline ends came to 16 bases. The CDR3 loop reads CASSLESGKVRDTQYF. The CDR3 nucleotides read TGTGCCAGCAGCTTGGAGTCGGGGAAGGTTAGAGATACGCAGTATTTT.

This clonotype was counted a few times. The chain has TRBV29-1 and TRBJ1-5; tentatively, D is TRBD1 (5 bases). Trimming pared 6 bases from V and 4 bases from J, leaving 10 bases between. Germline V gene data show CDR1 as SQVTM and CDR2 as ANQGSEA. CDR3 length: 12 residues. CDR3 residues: CSVVTGNQPQHF. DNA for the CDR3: TGCAGCGTGGTTACAGGAAATCAGCCCCAGCATTTT.

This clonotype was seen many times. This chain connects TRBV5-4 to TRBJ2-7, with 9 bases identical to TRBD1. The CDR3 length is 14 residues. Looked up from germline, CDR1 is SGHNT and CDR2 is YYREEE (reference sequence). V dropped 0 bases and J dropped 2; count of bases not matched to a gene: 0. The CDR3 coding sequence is TGTGCCAGCAGCTTGGGGACAGGGGCCTACGAGCAGTACTTC. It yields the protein CASSLGTGAYEQYF.

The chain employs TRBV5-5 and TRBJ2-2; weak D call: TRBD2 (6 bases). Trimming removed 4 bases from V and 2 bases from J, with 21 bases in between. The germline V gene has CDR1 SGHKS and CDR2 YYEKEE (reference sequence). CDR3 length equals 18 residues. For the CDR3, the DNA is TGTGCCAGCAGCCCAAGGCTAGCGCAACCTCTTAACACCGGGGAGCTGTTTTTT. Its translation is CASSPRLAQPLNTGELFF.

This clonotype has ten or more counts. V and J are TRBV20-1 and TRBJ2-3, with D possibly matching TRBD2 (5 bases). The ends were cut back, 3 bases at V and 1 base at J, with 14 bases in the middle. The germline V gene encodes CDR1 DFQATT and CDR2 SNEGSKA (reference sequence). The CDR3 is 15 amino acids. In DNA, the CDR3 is TGCAGTGCTAGCGGGAATTTCGTCGGCACAGATACGCAGTATTTT. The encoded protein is CSASGNFVGTDTQYF.

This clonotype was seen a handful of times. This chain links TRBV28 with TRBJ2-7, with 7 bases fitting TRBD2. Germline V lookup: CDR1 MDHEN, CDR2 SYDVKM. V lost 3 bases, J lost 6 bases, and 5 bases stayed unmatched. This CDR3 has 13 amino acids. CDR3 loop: CASSFPRGVEQYF. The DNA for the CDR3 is TGTGCCAGCAGTTTCCCCCGGGGGGTCGAGCAGTACTTC.

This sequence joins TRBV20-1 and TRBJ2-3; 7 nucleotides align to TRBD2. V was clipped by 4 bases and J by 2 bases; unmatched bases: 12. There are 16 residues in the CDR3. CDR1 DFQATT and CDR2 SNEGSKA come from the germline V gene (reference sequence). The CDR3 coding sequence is TGCAGTGCTACCAACTATGGCAGCGGGAACACAGATACGCAGTATTTT. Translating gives CSATNYGSGNTDTQYF.

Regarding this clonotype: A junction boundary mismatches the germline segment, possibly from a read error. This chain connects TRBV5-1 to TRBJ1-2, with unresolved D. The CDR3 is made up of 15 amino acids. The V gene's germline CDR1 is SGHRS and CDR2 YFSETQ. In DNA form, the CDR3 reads TGCGTCAGCAGCTTGACACCCGAGCCTAACTATGGCTACACCTTC. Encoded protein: CVSSLTPEPNYGYTF.

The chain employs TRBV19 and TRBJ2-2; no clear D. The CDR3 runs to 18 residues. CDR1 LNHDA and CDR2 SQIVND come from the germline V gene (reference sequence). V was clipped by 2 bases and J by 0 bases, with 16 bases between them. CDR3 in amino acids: CASSISSIGVPNTGELFF. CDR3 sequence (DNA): TGTGCCAGTAGTATAAGTTCGATTGGGGTCCCGAACACCGGGGAGCTGTTTTTT.